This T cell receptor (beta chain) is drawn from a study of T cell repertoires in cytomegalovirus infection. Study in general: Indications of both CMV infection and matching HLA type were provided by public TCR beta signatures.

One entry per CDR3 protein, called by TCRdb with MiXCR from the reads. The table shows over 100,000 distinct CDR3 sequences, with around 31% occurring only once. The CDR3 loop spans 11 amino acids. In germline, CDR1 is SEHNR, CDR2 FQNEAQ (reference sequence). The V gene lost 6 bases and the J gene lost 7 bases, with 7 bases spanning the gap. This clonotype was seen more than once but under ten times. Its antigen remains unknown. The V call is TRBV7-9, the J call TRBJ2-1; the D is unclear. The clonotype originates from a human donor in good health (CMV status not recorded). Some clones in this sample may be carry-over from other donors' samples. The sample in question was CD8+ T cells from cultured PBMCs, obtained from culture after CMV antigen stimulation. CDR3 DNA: TGTGCCAGCAGTCCAATAAATGAGCAGTTCTTC. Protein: CASSPINEQFF.